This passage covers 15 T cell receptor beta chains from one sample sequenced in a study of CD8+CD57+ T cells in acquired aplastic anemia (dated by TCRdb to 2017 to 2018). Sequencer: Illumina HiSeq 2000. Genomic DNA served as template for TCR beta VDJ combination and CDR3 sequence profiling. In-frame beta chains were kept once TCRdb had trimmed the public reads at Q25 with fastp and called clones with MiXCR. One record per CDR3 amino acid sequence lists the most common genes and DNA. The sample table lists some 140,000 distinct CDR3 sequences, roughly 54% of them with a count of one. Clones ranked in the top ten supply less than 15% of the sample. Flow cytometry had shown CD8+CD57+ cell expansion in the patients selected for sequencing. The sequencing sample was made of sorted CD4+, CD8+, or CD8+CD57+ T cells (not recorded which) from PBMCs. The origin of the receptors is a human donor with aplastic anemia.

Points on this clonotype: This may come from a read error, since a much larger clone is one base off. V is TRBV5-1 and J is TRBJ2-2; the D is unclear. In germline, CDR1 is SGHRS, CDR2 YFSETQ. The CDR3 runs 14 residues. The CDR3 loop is CASGLASYTGELFF. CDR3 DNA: TGCGCCAGCGGCTTGGCGAGTTACACCGGGGAGCTGTTTTTT.

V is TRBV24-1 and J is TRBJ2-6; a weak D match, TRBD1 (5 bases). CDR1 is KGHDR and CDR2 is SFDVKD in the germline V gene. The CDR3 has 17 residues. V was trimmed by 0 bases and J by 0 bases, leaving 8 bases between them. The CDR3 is CATSDLDDSSGANVLTF. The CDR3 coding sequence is TGTGCCACCAGTGATTTGGATGACAGCTCTGGGGCCAACGTCCTGACTTTC.

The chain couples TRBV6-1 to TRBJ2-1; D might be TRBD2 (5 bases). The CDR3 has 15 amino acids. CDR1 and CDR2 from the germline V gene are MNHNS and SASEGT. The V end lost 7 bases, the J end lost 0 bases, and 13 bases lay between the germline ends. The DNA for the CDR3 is TGTGCCAGCAAGACCGGAACTAGCTCCTACAATGAGCAGTTCTTC. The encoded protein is CASKTGTSSYNEQFF.

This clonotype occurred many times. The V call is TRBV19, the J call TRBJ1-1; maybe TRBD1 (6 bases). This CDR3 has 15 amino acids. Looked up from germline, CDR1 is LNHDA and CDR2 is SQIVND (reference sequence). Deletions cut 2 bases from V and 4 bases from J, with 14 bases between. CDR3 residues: CASSIMGAGGTEAFF. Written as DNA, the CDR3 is TGTGCCAGTAGTATAATGGGGGCGGGGGGCACTGAAGCTTTCTTT.

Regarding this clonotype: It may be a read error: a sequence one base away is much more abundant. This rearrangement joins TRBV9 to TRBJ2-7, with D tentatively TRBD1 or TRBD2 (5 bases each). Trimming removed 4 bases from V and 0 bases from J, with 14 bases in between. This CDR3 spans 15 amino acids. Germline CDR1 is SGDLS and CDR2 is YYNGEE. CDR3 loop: CASSLGLGVSYEQYF. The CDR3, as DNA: TGTGCCAGCAGCCTAGGGTTGGGGGTCTCCTACGAGCAGTACTTC.

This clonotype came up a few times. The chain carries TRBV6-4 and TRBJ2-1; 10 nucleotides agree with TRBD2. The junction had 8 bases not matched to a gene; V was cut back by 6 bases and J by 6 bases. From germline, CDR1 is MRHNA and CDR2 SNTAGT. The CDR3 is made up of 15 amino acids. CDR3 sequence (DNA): TGTGCCAGCAGGGACATAGCGGGGGGCTCCAATGAGCAGTTCTTC. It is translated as CASRDIAGGSNEQFF.

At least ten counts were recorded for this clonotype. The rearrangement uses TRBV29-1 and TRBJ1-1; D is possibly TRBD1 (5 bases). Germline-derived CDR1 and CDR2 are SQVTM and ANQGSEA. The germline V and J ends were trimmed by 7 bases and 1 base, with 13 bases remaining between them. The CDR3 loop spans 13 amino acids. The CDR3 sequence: CSASGHSNTEAFF. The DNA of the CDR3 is TGCAGCGCCTCCGGACATTCGAACACTGAAGCTTTCTTT.

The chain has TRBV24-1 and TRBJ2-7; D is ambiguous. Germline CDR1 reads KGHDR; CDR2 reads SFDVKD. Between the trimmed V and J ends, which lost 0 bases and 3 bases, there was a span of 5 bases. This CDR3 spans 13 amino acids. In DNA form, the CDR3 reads TGTGCCACCAGTGATTTGGGCAGCTACGAGCAGTACTTC. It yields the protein CATSDLGSYEQYF.

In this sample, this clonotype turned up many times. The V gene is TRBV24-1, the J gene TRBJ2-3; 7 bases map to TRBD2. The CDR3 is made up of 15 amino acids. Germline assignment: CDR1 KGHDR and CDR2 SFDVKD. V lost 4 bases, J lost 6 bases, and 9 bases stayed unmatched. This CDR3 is CATSDPGGSRDTQYF. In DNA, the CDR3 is TGTGCCACCAGTGACCCCGGGGGGTCGAGGGATACGCAGTATTTT.

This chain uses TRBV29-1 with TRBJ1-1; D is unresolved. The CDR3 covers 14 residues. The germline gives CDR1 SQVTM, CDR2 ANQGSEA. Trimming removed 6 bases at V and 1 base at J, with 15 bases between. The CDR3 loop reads CSVKGAAQNTEAFF. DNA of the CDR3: TGCAGCGTCAAGGGTGCAGCCCAGAACACTGAAGCTTTCTTT.

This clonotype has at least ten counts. CDR3 sequence reads: CASSFPGQGEETQYF. In nucleotides, the CDR3 is TGTGCCAGCAGCTTCCCGGGACAGGGGGAAGAGACCCAGTACTTC. V gene TRBV5-6 combines with J gene TRBJ2-5, with 11 nucleotides matching TRBD1. V shed 2 bases and J 3 bases; nucleotides not matched to a gene: 3. Germline V lookup: CDR1 SGHDT, CDR2 YYEEEE. This CDR3 spans 15 amino acids.

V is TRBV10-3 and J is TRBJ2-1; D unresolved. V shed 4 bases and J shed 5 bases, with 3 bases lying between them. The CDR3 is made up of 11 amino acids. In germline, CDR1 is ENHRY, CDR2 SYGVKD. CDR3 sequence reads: CAISGDNEQFF. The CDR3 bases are TGTGCCATCAGTGGGGACAATGAGCAGTTCTTC.

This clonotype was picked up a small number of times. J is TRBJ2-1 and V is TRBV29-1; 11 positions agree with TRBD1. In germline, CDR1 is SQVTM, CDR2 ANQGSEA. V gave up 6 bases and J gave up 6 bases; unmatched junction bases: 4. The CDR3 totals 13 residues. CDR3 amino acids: CSVTGTGGNEQFF. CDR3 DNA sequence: TGCAGCGTCACCGGGACAGGGGGCAATGAGCAGTTCTTC.

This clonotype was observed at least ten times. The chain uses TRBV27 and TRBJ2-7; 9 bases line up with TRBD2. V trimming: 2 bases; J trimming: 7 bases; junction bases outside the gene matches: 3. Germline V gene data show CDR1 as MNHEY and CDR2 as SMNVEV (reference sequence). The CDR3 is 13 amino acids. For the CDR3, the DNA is TGTGCCAGCAGTTTACGGCTAGCGGGAGAGCAGTACTTC. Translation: CASSLRLAGEQYF.

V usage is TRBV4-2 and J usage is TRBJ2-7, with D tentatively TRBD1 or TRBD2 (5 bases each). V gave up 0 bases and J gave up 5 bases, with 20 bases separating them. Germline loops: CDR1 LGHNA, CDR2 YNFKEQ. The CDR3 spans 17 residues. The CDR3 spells CASSQDQGPALGHEQYF. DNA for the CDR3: TGTGCCAGCAGCCAAGATCAGGGACCGGCCCTAGGACACGAGCAGTACTTC.